Below, 9 T cell receptor beta chains from the same sample are listed, as sequenced in a study of post-analysis software for immune sequencing data. Prepared TCR beta cDNA libraries contained unique molecular identifiers. Using its own MiXCR run on the PCR reads, TCRdb lists one record per CDR3 protein. The profile covers 750,000 to 950,000 distinct CDR3 sequences, with approximately 57% appearing a single time and approximately 4.2% taken by the ten largest. For these receptors, no antigen is known. The study's findings and limits: Five or six TRBV segments, TRBV5-6, TRBV5-1 and TRBV20-1 among them, were found more frequent in patients than controls.

The source material was blood. The source of these receptors is a girl aged 10 to 17 with multiple sclerosis.

The chain combines TRBV7-9 with TRBJ1-2; D remains unclear. The CDR3 is 13 amino acids. Germline V lookup: CDR1 SEHNR, CDR2 FQNEAQ (reference sequence). V shed 4 bases and J shed 4 bases, with 10 bases lying between them. In DNA form, the CDR3 reads TGTGCCAGCAGCTCGAGCGCCCCCTATGGCTACACCTTC. Protein sequence: CASSSSAPYGYTF.

This clonotype was observed a handful of times. This rearrangement joins TRBV15 to TRBJ2-6; D unclear. The CDR3 is 17 amino acids. Trimming took off 1 base at V and 1 base at J, with 11 bases between the two ends. Germline V gives CDR1 LNHNV, CDR2 YYDKDF (reference sequence). The CDR3 nucleotides are TGTGCCACCAGCAGAGGAAATCTCCCTTCTGGGGCCAACGTCCTGACTTTC. It specifies CATSRGNLPSGANVLTF.

The V call is TRBV29-1, the J call TRBJ2-7; TRBD2 might be the D (5 bases). The germline CDR1 and CDR2 sequences are SQVTM and ANQGSEA. The V end was cut by 5 bases, the J end by 0 bases, with 11 bases between. There are 13 residues in the CDR3. The CDR3 loop reads CSVSGLLSYEQYF. Written as DNA, the CDR3 is TGCAGCGTTTCCGGACTCCTCTCCTACGAGCAGTACTTC.

The V and J genes are TRBV4-1 and TRBJ1-2, with TRBD1 matching over 7 bases. The germline V gene has CDR1 MGHRA and CDR2 YSYEKL. V shed 4 bases and J 4 bases; nucleotides not matched to a gene: 12. CDR3 length: 16 residues. The CDR3 sequence: CASSRGTGEATYGYTF. Written as DNA, the CDR3 is TGCGCCAGCAGCCGGGGAACAGGGGAGGCCACCTATGGCTACACCTTC.

This chain uses TRBV25-1 with TRBJ2-5, with D tentatively TRBD2 (5 bases). Germline V CDR1 and CDR2: MGHDK, SYGVNS. The CDR3 length is 16 residues. V lost 5 bases, J lost 2 bases, and 18 bases lay in between. The CDR3 is CASSPGELGTQETQYF. Written as DNA, the CDR3 is TGTGCCAGCAGTCCCGGGGAACTTGGTACACAAGAGACCCAGTACTTC.

The rearrangement links TRBV20-1 to TRBJ2-1; TRBD2 matches at 8 bases. Germline V CDR1 and CDR2: DFQATT, SNEGSKA (reference sequence). Trimming removed 5 bases from V and 1 base from J; junction bases left unmatched: 4. This CDR3 contains 14 residues. The chain's CDR3 is CSAWTGGSYNEQFF. The DNA of the CDR3 is TGCAGTGCTTGGACGGGGGGGTCCTACAATGAGCAGTTCTTC.

This sequence joins TRBV20-1 and TRBJ2-3, with a weak D call TRBD1 (6 bases). There are 17 residues in the CDR3. Trimming shortened V by 0 bases and J by 3 bases, and 19 bases separated the two germline ends. The germline V gene encodes CDR1 DFQATT and CDR2 SNEGSKA (reference sequence). The DNA of the CDR3 is TGCAGTGCTAGAGATCAAGTAGGGGGAAGAGGAACAGATACGCAGTATTTT. It specifies CSARDQVGGRGTDTQYF.

The V gene is TRBV29-1, the J gene TRBJ2-5, with TRBD1 matching over 9 bases. Germline V gene lookup returns CDR1 SQVTM and CDR2 ANQGSEA. The CDR3 spans 13 residues. The J segment lost 7 bases and the V segment lost 6 bases, leaving 9 bases of the junction unmatched. CDR3 region: CSVLNRGHGTQYF. Written as DNA, the CDR3 is TGCAGCGTCCTGAACAGGGGGCATGGGACCCAGTACTTC.

The rearrangement links TRBV29-1 to TRBJ2-7, with no clear D. Germline values: CDR1 SQVTM, CDR2 ANQGSEA. CDR3 length: 12 residues. V was cut by 4 bases and J by 3 bases, with 10 bases left in between. The CDR3 protein is CSVVKESYEQYF. The CDR3 DNA is TGCAGCGTTGTGAAAGAGAGCTACGAGCAGTACTTC.